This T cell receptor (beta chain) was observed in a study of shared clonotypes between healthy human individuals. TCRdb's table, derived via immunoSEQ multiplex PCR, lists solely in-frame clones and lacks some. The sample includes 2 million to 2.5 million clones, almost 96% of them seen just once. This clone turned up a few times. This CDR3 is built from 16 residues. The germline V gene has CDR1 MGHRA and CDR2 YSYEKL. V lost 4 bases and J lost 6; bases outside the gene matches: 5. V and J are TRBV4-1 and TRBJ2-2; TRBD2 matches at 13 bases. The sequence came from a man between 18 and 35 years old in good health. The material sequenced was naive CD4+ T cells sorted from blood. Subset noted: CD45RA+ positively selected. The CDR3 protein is CASSRTSGRAPGELFF. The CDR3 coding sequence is TGCGCCAGCAGCCGTACTAGCGGGAGGGCCCCCGGGGAGCTGTTTTTT.